This TCR beta chain was retrieved from a study of human thymus T cells. Trimming shortened V by 6 bases and J by 3 bases, and 12 bases separated the two germline ends. The germline gives CDR1 SGHAT, CDR2 FQNNGV. The CDR3 is 13 residues long. Blood DNA came from all available leukocytes, not a fixed cell number. This clone occurred once. The protocol was immunoSEQ multiplex PCR, while the TCRdb copy is restricted to in-frame clones and leaves out a portion. The sample comprises 55,000 to 70,000 clones, 94% of which are singletons, and approximately 6% rests with the top ten. V gene TRBV11-2 combines with J gene TRBJ2-7; tentative D call: TRBD1 (6 bases). The clonotype was recovered from a boy in the first two years of life with a congenital heart defect but otherwise immunologically healthy. The sample was blood. The CDR3 sequence is CASRRDIDYEQYF. The CDR3, as DNA: TGTGCCAGCAGGAGGGACATTGACTACGAGCAGTACTTC.